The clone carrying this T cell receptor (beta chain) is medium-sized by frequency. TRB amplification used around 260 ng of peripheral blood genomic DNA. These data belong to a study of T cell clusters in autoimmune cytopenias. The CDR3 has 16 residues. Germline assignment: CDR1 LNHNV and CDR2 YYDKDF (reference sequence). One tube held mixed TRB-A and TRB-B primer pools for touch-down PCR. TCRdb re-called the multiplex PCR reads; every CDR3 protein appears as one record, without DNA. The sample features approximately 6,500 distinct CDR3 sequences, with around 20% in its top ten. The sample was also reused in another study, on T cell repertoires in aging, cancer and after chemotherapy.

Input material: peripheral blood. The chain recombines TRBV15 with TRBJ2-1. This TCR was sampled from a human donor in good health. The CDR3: CATSTNLGQAYNEQFF.